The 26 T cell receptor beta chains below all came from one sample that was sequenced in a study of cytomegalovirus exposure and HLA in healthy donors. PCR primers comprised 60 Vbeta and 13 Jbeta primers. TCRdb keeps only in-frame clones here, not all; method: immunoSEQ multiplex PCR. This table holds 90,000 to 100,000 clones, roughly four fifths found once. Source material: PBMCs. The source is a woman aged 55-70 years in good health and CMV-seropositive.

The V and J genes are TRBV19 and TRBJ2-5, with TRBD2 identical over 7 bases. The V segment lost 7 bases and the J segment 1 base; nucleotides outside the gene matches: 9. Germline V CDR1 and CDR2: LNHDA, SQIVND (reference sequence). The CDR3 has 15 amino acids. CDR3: CASTSGGLTQETQYF. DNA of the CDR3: TGTGCCAGTACCTCGGGGGGATTAACCCAAGAGACCCAGTACTTC.

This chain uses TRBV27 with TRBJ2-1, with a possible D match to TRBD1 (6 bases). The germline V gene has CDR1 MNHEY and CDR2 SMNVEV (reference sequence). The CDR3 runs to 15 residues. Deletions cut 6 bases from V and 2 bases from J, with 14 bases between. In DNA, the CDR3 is TGTGCCAGCAGGCGAGACAGGCCAACCTACAATGAGCAGTTCTTC. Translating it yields CASRRDRPTYNEQFF.

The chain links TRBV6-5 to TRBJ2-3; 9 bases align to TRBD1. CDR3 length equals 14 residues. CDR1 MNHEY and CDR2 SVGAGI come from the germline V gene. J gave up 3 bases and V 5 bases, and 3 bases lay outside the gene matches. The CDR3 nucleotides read TGTGCCAGCAGTAAGACAGGGGGGACAGATACGCAGTATTTT. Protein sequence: CASSKTGGTDTQYF.

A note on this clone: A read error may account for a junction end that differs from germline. CDR3 nucleotides: TGTGCTAGCAGCTTCGGGACTAGCGGGAGTAACGAGCAGTACTTC. Translating gives CASSFGTSGSNEQYF. This chain connects TRBV7-7 to TRBJ2-7; TRBD2 agrees at 14 bases. This CDR3 is built from 15 residues. Germline loops: CDR1 SSHAT, CDR2 FNYEAQ (reference sequence).

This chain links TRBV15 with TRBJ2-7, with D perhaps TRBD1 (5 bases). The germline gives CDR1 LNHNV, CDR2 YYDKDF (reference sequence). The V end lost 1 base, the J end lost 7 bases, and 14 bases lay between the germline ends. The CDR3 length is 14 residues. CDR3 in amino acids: CATSRVGPSQEQYF. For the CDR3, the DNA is TGTGCCACCAGCAGAGTGGGGCCCTCCCAGGAGCAGTACTTC.

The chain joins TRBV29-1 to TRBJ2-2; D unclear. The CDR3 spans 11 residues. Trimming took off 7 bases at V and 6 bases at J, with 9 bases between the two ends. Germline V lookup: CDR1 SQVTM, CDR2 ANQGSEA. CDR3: CSAGYPGELFF. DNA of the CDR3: TGCAGCGCGGGTTACCCCGGGGAGCTGTTTTTT.

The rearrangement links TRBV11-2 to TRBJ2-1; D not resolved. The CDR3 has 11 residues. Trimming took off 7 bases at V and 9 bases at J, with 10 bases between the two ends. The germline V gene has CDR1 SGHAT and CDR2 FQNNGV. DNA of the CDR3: TGTGCCAGCACGCCCGCGATTGAGCAGTTCTTC. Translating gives CASTPAIEQFF. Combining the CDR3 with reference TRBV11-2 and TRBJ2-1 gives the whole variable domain EAGVAQSPRYKIIEKRQSVAFWCNPISGHATLYWYQQILGQGPKLLIQFQNNGVVDDSQLPKDRFSAERLKGVDSTLKIQPAKLEDSAVYLCASTPAIEQFFGPGTRLTVL.

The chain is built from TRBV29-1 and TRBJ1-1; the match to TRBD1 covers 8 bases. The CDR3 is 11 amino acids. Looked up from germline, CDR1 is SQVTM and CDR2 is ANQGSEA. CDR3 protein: CLTTGGTEAFF. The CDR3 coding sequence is TGCCTCACTACAGGGGGCACTGAAGCTTTCTTT. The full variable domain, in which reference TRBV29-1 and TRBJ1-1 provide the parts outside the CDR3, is SAVISQKPSRDICQRGTSLTIQCQVDSQVTMMFWYRQQPGQSLTLIATANQGSEATYESGFVIDKFPISRPNLTFSTLTVSNMSPEDSSIYLCLTTGGTEAFFGQGTRLTVV.

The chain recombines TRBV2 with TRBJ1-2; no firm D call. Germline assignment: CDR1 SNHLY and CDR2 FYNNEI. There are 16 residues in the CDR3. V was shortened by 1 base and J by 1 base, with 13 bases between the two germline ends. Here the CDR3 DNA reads TGTGCCAGCAGTGAAGGGTCGACGGGGAATAACTATGGCTACACCTTC. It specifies CASSEGSTGNNYGYTF.

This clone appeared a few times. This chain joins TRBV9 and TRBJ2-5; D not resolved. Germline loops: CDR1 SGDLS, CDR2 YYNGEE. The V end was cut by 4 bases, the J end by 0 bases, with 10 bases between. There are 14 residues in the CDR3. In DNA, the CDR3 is TGTGCCAGCAGCCCCCGACTGAACCAAGAGACCCAGTACTTC. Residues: CASSPRLNQETQYF.

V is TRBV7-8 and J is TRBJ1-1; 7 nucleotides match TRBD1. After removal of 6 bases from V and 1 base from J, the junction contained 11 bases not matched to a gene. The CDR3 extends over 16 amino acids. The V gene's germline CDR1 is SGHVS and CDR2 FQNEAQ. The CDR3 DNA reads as TGTGCCAGCAGTTACTACCGACAGGGCGAGAACACTGAAGCTTTCTTT. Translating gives CASSYYRQGENTEAFF.

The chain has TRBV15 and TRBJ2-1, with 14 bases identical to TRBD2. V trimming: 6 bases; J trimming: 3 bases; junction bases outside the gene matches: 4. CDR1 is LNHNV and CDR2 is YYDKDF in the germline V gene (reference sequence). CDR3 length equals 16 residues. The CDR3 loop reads CATRTSGGGHYNEQFF. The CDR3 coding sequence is TGTGCCACCAGGACTAGCGGGGGGGGACACTACAATGAGCAGTTCTTC.

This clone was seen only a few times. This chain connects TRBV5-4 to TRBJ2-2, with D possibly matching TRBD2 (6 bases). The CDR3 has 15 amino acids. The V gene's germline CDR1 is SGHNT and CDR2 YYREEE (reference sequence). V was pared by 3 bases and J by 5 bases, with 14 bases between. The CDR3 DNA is TGTGCCAGCAGCTGGGGGGAACCGAGGACCGGGGAGCTGTTTTTT. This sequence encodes CASSWGEPRTGELFF. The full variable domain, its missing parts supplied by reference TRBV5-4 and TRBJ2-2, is ETGVTQSPTHLIKTRGQQVTLRCSSQSGHNTVSWYQQALGQGPQFIFQYYREEENGRGNFPPRFSGLQFPNYSSELNVNALELDDSALYLCASSWGEPRTGELFFGEGSRLTVL.

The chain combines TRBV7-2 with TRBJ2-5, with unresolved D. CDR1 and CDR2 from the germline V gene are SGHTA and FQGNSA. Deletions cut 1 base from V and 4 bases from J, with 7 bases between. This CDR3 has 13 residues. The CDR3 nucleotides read TGTGCCAGCAGCTTAGGACTCCGAGAGACCCAGTACTTC. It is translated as CASSLGLRETQYF.

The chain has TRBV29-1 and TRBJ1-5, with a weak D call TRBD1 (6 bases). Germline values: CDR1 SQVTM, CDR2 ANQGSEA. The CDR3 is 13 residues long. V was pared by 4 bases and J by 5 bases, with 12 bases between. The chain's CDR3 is CSVAGHSDQPQHF. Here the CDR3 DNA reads TGCAGCGTTGCGGGACACTCCGATCAGCCCCAGCATTTT.

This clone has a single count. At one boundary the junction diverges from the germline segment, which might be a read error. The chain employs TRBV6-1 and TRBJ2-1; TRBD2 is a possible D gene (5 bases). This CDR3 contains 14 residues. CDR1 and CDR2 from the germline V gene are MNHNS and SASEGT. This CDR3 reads CACRIPGSYNEQFF. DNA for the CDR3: TGTGCCTGCAGGATCCCGGGATCCTACAATGAGCAGTTCTTC.

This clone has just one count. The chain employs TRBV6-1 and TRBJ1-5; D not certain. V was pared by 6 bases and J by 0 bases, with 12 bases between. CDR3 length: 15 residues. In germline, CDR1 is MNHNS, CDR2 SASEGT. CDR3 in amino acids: CASRERSHSNQPQHF. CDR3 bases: TGTGCCAGCAGGGAACGGTCCCATAGCAATCAGCCCCAGCATTTT.

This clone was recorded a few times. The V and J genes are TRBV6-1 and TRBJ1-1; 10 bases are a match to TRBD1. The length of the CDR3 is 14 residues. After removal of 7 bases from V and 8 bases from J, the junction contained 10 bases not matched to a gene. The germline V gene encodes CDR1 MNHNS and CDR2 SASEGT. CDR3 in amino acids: CASNSGTGVSEAFF. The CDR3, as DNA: TGTGCCAGCAACAGTGGGACAGGGGTTTCAGAAGCTTTCTTT.

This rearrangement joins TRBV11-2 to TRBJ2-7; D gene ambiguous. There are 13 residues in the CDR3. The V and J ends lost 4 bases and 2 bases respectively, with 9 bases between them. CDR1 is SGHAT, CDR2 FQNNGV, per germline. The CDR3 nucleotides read TGTGCCAGCAGCTCGACTTATACCTACGAGCAGTACTTC. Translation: CASSSTYTYEQYF.

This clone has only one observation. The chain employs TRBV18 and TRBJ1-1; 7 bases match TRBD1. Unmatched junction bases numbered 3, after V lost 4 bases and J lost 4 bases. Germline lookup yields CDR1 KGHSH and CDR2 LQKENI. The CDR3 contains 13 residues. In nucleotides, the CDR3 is TGTGCCAGCTCACGGGACAGCCTCACTGAAGCTTTCTTT. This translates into CASSRDSLTEAFF. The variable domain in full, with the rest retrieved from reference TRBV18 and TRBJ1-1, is NAGVMQNPRHLVRRRGQEARLRCSPMKGHSHVYWYRQLPEEGLKFMVYLQKENIIDESGMPKERFSAEFPKEGPSILRIQQVVRGDSAAYFCASSRDSLTEAFFGQGTRLTVV.

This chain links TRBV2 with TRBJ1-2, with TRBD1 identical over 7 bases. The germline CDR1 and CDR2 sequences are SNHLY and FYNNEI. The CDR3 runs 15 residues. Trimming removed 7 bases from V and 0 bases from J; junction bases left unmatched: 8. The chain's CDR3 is CASKLRQGTNYGYTF. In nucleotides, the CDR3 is TGTGCCAGCAAATTAAGACAGGGAACTAACTATGGCTACACCTTC.

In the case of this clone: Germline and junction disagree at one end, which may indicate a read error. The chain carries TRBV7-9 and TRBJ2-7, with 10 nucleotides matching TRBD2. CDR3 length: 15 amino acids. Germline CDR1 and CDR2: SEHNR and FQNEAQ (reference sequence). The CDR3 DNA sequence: TGTTCCAGCAGCCCCGGACTAGCGGAAACCTACGAGCAGTACTTC. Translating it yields CSSSPGLAETYEQYF.

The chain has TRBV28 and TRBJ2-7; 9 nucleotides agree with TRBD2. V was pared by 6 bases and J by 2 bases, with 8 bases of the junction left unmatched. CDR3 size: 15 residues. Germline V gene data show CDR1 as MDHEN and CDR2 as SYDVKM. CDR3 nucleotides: TGTGCCAGCAGACTTAGCGGGAGAGTCGCCTACGAGCAGTACTTC. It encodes CASRLSGRVAYEQYF. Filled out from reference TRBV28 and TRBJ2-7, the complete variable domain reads DVKVTQSSRYLVKRTGEKVFLECVQDMDHENMFWYRQDPGLGLRLIYFSYDVKMKEKGDIPEGYSVSREKKERFSLILESASTNQTSMYLCASRLSGRVAYEQYFGPGTRLTVT.

The CDR3 protein is CASSLGASQVHQETQYF. The DNA of the CDR3 is TGCGCCAGCAGCTTGGGAGCTTCCCAAGTCCACCAAGAGACCCAGTACTTC. This chain joins TRBV5-1 and TRBJ2-5, with D unresolved. Germline values: CDR1 SGHRS, CDR2 YFSETQ. With 0 bases removed from V and 0 bases from J, the gap between germline ends came to 15 bases. CDR3 length: 17 residues.

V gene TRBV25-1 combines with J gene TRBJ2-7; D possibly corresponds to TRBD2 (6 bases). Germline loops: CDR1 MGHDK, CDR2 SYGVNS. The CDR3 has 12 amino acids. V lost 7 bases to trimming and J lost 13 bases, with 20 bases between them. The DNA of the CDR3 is TGTGCCAGCAACTCCCTGGGTGGGAGGCAATACTTC. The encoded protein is CASNSLGGRQYF.

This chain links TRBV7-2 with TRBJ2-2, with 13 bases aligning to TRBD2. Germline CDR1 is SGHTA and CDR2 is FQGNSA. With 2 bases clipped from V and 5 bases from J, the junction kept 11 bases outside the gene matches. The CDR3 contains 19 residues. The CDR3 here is CASSLKALAGGPWTGELFF. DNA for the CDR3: TGTGCCAGCAGCTTAAAAGCACTAGCGGGAGGGCCATGGACCGGGGAGCTGTTTTTT.